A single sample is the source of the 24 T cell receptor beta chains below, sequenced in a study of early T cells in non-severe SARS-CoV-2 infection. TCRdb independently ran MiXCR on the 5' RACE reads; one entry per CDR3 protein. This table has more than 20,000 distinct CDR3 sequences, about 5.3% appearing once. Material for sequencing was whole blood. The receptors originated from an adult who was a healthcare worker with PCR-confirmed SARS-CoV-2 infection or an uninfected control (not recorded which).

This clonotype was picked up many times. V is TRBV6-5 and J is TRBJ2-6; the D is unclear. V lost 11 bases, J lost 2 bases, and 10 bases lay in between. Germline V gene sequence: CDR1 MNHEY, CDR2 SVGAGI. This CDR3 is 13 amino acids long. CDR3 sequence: CAGTIAGANVLTF. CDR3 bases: TGTGCCGGAACAATAGCTGGGGCCAACGTCCTGACTTTC.

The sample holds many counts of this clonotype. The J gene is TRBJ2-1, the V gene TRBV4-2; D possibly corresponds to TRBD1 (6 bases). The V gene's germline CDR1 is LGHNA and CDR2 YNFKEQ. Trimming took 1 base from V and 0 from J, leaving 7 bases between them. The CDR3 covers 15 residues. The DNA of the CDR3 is TGTGCCAGCAGCCAAGTGGGACACTCCTACAATGAGCAGTTCTTC. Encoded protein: CASSQVGHSYNEQFF.

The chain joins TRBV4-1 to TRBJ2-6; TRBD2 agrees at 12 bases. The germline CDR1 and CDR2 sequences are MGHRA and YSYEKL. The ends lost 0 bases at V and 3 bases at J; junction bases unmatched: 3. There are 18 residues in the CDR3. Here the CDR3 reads CASSQEGTSGYGANVLTF. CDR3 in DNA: TGCGCCAGCAGCCAAGAGGGGACTAGCGGGTATGGGGCCAACGTCCTGACTTTC.

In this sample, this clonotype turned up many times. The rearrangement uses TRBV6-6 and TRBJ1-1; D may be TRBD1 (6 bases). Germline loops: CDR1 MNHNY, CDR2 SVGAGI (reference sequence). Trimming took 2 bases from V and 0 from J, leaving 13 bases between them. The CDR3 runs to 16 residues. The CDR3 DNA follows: TGTGCCAGCAGTTACATCAGGGGCTCGGTGAACACTGAAGCTTTCTTT. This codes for CASSYIRGSVNTEAFF.

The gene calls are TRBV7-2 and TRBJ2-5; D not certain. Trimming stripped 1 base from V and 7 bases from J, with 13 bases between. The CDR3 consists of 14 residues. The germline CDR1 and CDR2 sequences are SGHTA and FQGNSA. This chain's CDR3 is CASSLEGLPLTQYF. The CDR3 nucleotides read TGTGCCAGCAGCTTAGAGGGTCTGCCCTTGACCCAGTACTTC.

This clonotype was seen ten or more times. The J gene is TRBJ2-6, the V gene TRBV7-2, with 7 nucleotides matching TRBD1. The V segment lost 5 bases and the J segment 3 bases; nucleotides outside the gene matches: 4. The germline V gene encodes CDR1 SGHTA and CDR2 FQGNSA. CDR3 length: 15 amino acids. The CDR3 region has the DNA TGTGCCAGCAGCCAAGACAGGGTTGGGGCCAACGTCCTGACTTTC. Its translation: CASSQDRVGANVLTF.

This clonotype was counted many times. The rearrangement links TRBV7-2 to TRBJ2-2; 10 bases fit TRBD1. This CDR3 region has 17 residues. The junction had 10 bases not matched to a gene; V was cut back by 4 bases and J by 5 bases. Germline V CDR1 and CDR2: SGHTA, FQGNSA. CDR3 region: CASSSKRTGGQTGELFF. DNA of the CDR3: TGTGCCAGCAGCTCCAAACGGACAGGGGGTCAAACCGGGGAGCTGTTTTTT.

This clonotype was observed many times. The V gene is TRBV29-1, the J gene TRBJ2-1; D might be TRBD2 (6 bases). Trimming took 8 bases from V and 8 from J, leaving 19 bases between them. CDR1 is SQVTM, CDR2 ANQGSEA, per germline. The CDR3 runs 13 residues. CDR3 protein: CSLMGGEVYEQFF. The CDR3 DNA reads TGCAGCCTCATGGGCGGGGAGGTCTATGAGCAGTTCTTC.

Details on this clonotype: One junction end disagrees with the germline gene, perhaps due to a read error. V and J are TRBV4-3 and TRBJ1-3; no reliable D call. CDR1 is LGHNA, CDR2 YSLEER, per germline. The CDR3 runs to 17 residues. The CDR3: CASSQDLVESSENTIYF. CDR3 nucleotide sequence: TGCGCCAGCAGCCAAGATCTGGTAGAGTCCTCTGAAAACACCATATATTTT.

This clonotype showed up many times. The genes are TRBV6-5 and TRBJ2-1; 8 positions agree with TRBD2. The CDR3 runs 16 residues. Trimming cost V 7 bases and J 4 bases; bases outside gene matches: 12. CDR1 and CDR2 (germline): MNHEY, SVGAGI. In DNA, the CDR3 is TGTGCCAGCACCTATGGACTAGCATCCCTTTACAATGAGCAGTTCTTC. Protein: CASTYGLASLYNEQFF.

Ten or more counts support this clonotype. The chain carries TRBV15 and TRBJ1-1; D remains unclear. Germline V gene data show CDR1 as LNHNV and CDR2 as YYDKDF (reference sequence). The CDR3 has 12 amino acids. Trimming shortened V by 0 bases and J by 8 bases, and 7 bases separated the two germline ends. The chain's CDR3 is CATSRDGREAFF. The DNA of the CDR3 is TGTGCCACCAGCAGAGATGGCCGAGAAGCTTTCTTT.

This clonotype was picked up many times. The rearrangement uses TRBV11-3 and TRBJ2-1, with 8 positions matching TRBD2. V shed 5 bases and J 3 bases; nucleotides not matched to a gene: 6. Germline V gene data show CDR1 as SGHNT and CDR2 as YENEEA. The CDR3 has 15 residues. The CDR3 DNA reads TGTGCCAGCAGCGTCGGGACTAGGGGCTACAATGAGCAGTTCTTC. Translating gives CASSVGTRGYNEQFF. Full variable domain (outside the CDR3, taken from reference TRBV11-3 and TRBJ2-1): EAGVVQSPRYKIIEKKQPVAFWCNPISGHNTLYWYLQNLGQGPELLIRYENEEAVDDSQLPKDRFSAERLKGVDSTLKIQPAELGDSAVYLCASSVGTRGYNEQFFGPGTRLTVL.

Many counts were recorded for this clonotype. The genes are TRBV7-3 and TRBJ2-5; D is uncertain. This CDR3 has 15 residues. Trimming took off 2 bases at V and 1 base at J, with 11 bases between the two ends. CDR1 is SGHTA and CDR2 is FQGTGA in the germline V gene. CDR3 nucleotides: TGTGCCAGCAGCTTAGCGCCGTCCCTCCAAGAGACCCAGTACTTC. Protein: CASSLAPSLQETQYF.

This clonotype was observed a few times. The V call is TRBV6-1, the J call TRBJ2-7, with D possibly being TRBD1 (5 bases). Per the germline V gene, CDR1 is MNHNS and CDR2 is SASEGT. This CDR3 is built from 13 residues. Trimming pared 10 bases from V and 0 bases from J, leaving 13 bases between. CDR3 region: CATARAASYEQYV. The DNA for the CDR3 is TGTGCCACTGCCAGGGCAGCCTCCTACGAGCAGTACGTC.

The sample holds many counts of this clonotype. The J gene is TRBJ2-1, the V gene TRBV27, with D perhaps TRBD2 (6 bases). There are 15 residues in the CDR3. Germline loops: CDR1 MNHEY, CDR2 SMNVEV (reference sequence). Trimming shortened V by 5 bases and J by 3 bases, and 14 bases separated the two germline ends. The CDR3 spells CASSPSLASYNEQFF. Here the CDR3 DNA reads TGTGCCAGCAGTCCATCGCTAGCGAGCTACAATGAGCAGTTCTTC.

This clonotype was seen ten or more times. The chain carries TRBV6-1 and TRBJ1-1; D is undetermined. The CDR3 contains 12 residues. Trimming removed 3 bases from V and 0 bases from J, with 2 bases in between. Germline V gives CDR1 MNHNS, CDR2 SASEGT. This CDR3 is CASSDLNTEAFF. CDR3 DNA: TGTGCCAGCAGTGATTTGAACACTGAAGCTTTCTTT.

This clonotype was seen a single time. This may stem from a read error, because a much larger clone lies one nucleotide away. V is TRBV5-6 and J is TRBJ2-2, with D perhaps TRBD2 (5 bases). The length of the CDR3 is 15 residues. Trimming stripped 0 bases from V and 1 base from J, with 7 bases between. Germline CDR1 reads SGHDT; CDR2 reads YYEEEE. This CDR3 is CASSLVGVNTGELFF. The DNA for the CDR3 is TGTGCCAGCAGCTTGGTCGGGGTGAACACCGGGGAGCTGTTTTTT.

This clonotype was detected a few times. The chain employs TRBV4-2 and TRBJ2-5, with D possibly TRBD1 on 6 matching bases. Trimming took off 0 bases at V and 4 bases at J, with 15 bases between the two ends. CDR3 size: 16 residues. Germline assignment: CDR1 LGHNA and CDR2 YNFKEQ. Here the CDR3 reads CASSQEMTGRPETQYF. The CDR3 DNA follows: TGTGCCAGCAGCCAAGAAATGACAGGCCGCCCAGAGACCCAGTACTTC.

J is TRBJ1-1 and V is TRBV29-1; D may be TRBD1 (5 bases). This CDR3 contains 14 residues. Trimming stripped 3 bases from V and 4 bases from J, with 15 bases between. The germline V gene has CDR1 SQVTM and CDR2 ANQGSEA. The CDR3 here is CSVDSGRAGTEAFF. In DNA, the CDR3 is TGCAGCGTTGATTCCGGCAGGGCGGGCACTGAAGCTTTCTTT. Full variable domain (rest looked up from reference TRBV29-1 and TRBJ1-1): SAVISQKPSRDICQRGTSLTIQCQVDSQVTMMFWYRQQPGQSLTLIATANQGSEATYESGFVIDKFPISRPNLTFSTLTVSNMSPEDSSIYLCSVDSGRAGTEAFFGQGTRLTVV.

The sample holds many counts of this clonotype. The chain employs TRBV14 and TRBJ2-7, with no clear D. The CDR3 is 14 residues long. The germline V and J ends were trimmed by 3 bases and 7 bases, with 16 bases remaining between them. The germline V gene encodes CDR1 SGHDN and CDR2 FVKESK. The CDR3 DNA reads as TGTGCCAGCAGCCAGCCTCGGACCTCCAGGGAGCAGTACGTC. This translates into CASSQPRTSREQYV.

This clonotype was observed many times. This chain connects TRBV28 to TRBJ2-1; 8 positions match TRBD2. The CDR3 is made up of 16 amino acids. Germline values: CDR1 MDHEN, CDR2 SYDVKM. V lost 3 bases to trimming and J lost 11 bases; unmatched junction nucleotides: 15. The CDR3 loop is CASSFPARITSGQQFF. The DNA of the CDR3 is TGTGCCAGCAGTTTTCCCGCCCGAATAACTAGCGGTCAGCAGTTCTTC.

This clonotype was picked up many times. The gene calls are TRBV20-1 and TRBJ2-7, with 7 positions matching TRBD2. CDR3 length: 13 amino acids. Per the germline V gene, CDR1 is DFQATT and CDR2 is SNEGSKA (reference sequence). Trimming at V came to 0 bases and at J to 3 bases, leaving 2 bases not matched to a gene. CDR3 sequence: CSARDRTSYEQYF. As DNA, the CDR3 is TGCAGTGCTAGAGATCGGACTAGCTACGAGCAGTACTTC.

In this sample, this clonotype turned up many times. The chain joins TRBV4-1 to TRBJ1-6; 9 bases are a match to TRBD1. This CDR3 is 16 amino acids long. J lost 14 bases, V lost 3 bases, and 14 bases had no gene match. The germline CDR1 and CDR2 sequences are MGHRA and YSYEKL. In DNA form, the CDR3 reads TGCGCCAGCAGCCAGGCCACCGGGACAGGGCCCTCCACCCTCCACTTT. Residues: CASSQATGTGPSTLHF.

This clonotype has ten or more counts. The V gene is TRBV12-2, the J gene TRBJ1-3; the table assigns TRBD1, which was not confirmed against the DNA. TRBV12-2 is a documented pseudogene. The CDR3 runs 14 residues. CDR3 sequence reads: CASRPPWGGNTIYF. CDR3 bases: TGTGCAAGTCGCCCCCCGTGGGGAGGAAACACCATATATTTT.